Listed here are 4 T cell receptor beta chains from one sample, sequenced in a study of blood T cells in healthy people across ages. Then a second PCR, running roughly 7 to 12 cycles, was carried out with a sample-barcoded 5' primer and a J-beta primer mix. MiXCR was run by TCRdb on the 5' RACE reads, yielding one entry per CDR3 protein. The data contain 600,000 to 650,000 distinct CDR3 sequences, 58% of them seen just once; the ten biggest clones take up approximately 37%. The sample consisted of blood. The source of these receptors is a man aged 55 to 70 in good health.

The chain recombines TRBV20-1 with TRBJ1-2; the D gene is possibly TRBD1 (6 bases). CDR3 size: 13 residues. Germline CDR1 and CDR2: DFQATT and SNEGSKA (reference sequence). V was trimmed by 3 bases and J by 4 bases, leaving 12 bases between them. The CDR3 protein is CSARGRGSYGYTF. CDR3 DNA: TGCAGTGCTAGGGGCAGGGGCAGCTATGGCTACACCTTC.

The gene calls are TRBV20-1 and TRBJ2-3; 13 bases line up with TRBD2. The V gene's germline CDR1 is DFQATT and CDR2 SNEGSKA (reference sequence). Germline trimming cut 0 bases from V and 3 bases from J; bases unmatched to any gene: 3. The CDR3 has 16 amino acids. CDR3 region: CSAREATSGRTDTQYF. The CDR3 DNA reads TGCAGTGCTAGAGAGGCGACTAGCGGGAGGACAGATACGCAGTATTTT.

The chain links TRBV29-1 to TRBJ1-1, with D maybe TRBD1 (5 bases). This CDR3 has 15 residues. Trimming pared 5 bases from V and 5 bases from J, leaving 21 bases between. Germline loops: CDR1 SQVTM, CDR2 ANQGSEA. CDR3 DNA sequence: TGCAGCGTTCGGACCCAGGGTGGGTTGGGGACTGAAGCTTTCTTT. Translated, it gives CSVRTQGGLGTEAFF.

This chain uses TRBV29-1 with TRBJ2-3, with 8 positions matching TRBD1. J gave up 5 bases and V 5 bases, and 9 bases lay outside the gene matches. Germline V gene lookup returns CDR1 SQVTM and CDR2 ANQGSEA. This CDR3 is 14 amino acids long. As DNA, the CDR3 is TGCAGCGTTAGTAGGACAGGGAAGGGAGATACGCAGTATTTT. Translation gives CSVSRTGKGDTQYF.